The 14 T cell receptor beta chains reported below all come from one sample, sequenced in a study of blood T cell repertoires in COVID-19. This table comes from immunoSEQ multiplex PCR, and its TCRdb copy is limited to in-frame clones, with some not included. The data show around 110,000 clones, over 75% seen once. Sequencing input: peripheral blood. The receptors originated from a woman aged 70-85 years with acute or convalescent COVID-19.

The chain recombines TRBV9 with TRBJ1-2; the D gene is possibly TRBD1 (6 bases). Germline CDR1 SGDLS, CDR2 YYNGEE. Trimming left V 2 bases short and J 9 bases short, with 11 bases between. The CDR3 has 12 residues. The CDR3 protein is CASSVDQGRYTF. As DNA, the CDR3 is TGTGCCAGCAGCGTGGATCAGGGGCGCTACACCTTC.

The J gene is TRBJ2-1, the V gene TRBV6-2 or TRBV6-3; TRBD2 matches at 8 bases. Per the germline V gene, CDR1 is MNHEY and CDR2 is SVGEGT. The CDR3 consists of 17 residues. The trim removed 2 bases at V and 0 bases at J, leaving 6 bases unmatched. The CDR3 is CASSYHVRGGSYNEQFF. For the CDR3, the DNA is TGTGCCAGCAGTTACCATGTTCGGGGGGGCTCCTACAATGAGCAGTTCTTC.

The rearrangement uses TRBV6-1 and TRBJ2-2; unclear D gene. Trimming stripped 2 bases from V and 6 bases from J, with 7 bases between. Germline CDR1 reads MNHNS; CDR2 reads SASEGT. This CDR3 is built from 13 residues. The CDR3 coding sequence is TGTGCCAGCAGTGAATCGTTCGCCGGGGAGCTGTTTTTT. This gives the protein CASSESFAGELFF.

The genes are TRBV18 and TRBJ1-2; 7 nucleotides match TRBD1. CDR1 and CDR2 from the germline V gene are KGHSH and LQKENI. This CDR3 has 16 amino acids. V lost 2 bases to trimming and J lost 6 bases; unmatched junction nucleotides: 12. Here the CDR3 reads CASSPTDRYVGDGYTF. The CDR3 nucleotides are TGTGCCAGCTCACCAACGGACAGGTACGTCGGAGATGGCTACACCTTC.

V and J are TRBV29-1 and TRBJ2-3; 8 bases are a match to TRBD2. CDR1 SQVTM and CDR2 ANQGSEA come from the germline V gene. This CDR3 has 13 amino acids. V was clipped by 2 bases and J by 8 bases; unmatched bases: 6. The CDR3 sequence is CSVENDSGGTQYF. In nucleotides, the CDR3 is TGCAGCGTTGAAAACGACAGCGGGGGTACGCAGTATTTT.

The chain joins TRBV10-3 to TRBJ1-5; D is possibly TRBD1 (6 bases). The V gene's germline CDR1 is ENHRY and CDR2 SYGVKD. This CDR3 has 14 amino acids. The germline V and J ends were trimmed by 2 bases and 3 bases, with 8 bases remaining between them. DNA for the CDR3: TGTGCCATCAGTGAGGACAGGATCAATCAGCCCCAGCATTTT. Encoded protein: CAISEDRINQPQHF.

The CDR3 sequence is CASSEGRSGTDLSNYGYTF. CDR3 coding DNA: TGTGCCAGCAGTGAAGGTAGATCCGGGACAGACCTTTCTAACTATGGCTACACCTTC. The chain has TRBV2 and TRBJ1-2; 7 nucleotides match TRBD1. In germline, CDR1 is SNHLY, CDR2 FYNNEI. The V gene end was trimmed by 1 base and the J gene end by 0 bases; junction bases not matched to a gene: 14. The CDR3 has 19 amino acids.

The V call is TRBV5-1, the J call TRBJ2-3, with TRBD2 matching over 8 bases. CDR1 and CDR2 (germline): SGHRS, YFSETQ. The V and J ends lost 0 bases and 4 bases, in that order; junction bases with no gene match: 7. The CDR3 is 16 residues long. The CDR3 loop is CASSLARPGGPDTQYF. The CDR3 DNA is TGCGCCAGCAGCTTGGCCCGCCCGGGGGGGCCAGATACGCAGTATTTT.

This clone was detected a few times. The rearrangement joins TRBV29-1 to TRBJ1-2; 8 bases are shared with TRBD1. Germline CDR1 reads SQVTM; CDR2 reads ANQGSEA. CDR3 size: 15 residues. V trimming: 4 bases; J trimming: 2 bases; junction bases outside the gene matches: 9. In nucleotides, the CDR3 is TGCAGCGTTGGGGTCGACAGGGGTCGGAACTATGGCTACACCTTC. Translating it yields CSVGVDRGRNYGYTF.

This chain uses TRBV28 with TRBJ2-3; 12 bases are shared with TRBD1. The V gene's germline CDR1 is MDHEN and CDR2 SYDVKM. The CDR3 has 18 residues. Trimming took 4 bases from V and 4 from J; bases not matched to a gene: 12. In DNA form, the CDR3 reads TGTGCCAGCAGTTCCAGGTGGGGGACAGGGGGCGCCGCAGATACGCAGTATTTT. Its protein product is CASSSRWGTGGAADTQYF.

The chain couples TRBV6-2 or TRBV6-3 to TRBJ1-2, with 8 bases matching TRBD1. V trimming: 2 bases; J trimming: 10 bases; junction bases outside the gene matches: 6. Germline V gives CDR1 MNHEY, CDR2 SVGEGT. This CDR3 spans 13 amino acids. The DNA of the CDR3 is TGTGCCAGCAGTTACCCCCCGGGACAGGTCTACACCTTC. It yields the protein CASSYPPGQVYTF.

This clone appeared a few times. V is TRBV18 and J is TRBJ1-1; 10 nucleotides agree with TRBD1. V lost 4 bases, J lost 7 bases, and 9 bases stayed unmatched. CDR1 is KGHSH and CDR2 is LQKENI in the germline V gene. The CDR3 has 15 amino acids. The CDR3 reads CASSQTGTGVFEAFF. DNA of the CDR3: TGTGCCAGCTCACAGACCGGGACAGGGGTCTTTGAAGCTTTCTTT.

This clone was detected a few times. V and J are TRBV30 and TRBJ1-6; 9 nucleotides line up with TRBD1. Per germline, CDR1 GTSNPN and CDR2 SVGIG (reference sequence). The CDR3 loop spans 13 amino acids. V lost 5 bases and J lost 7; bases outside the gene matches: 3. The CDR3 here is CAWGDRGNSPLHF. Written as DNA, the CDR3 is TGTGCCTGGGGAGACAGGGGGAATTCACCCCTCCACTTT.

J is TRBJ2-5 and V is TRBV5-1; the match to TRBD1 covers 10 bases. CDR1 is SGHRS, CDR2 YFSETQ, per germline. The CDR3 contains 15 residues. V was clipped by 4 bases and J by 4 bases; unmatched bases: 7. CDR3 DNA sequence: TGCGCCAGCAGCGCCGGGACAGGGGTCGGAGAGACCCAGTACTTC. Translating gives CASSAGTGVGETQYF.